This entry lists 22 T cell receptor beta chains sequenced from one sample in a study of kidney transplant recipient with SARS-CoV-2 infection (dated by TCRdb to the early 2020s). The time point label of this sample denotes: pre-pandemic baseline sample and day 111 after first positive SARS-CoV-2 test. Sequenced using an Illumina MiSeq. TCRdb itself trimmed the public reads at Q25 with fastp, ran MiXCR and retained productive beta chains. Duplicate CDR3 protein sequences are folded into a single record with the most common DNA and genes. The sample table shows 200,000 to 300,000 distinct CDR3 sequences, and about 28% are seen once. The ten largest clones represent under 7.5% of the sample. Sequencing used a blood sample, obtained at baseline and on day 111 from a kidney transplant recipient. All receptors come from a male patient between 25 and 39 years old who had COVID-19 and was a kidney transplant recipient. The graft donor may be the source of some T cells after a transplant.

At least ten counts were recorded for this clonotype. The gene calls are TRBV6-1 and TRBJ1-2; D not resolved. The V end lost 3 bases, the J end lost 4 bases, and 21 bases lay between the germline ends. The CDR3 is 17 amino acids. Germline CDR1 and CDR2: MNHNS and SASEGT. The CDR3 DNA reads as TGTGCCAGCAGTGAGCCAGCCTCTATGCGAAAGACCTATGGCTACACCTTC. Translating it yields CASSEPASMRKTYGYTF.

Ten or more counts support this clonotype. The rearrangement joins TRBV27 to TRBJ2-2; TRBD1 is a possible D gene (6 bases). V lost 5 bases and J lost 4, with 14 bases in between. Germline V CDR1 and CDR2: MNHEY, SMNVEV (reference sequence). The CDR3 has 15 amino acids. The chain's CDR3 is CASSQDSLRTGELFF. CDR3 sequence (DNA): TGTGCCAGCAGTCAGGACAGTTTACGCACCGGGGAGCTGTTTTTT.

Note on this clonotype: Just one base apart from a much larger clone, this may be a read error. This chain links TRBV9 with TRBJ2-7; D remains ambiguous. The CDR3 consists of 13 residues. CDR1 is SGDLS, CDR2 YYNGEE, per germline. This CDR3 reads CASSDPESHEQCF. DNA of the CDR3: TGTGCCAGCAGTGATCCGGAATCCCACGAGCAGTGCTTC.

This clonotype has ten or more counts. The chain's CDR3 is CASSQMGQGAGELFF. The CDR3 DNA reads TGCGCCAGCAGCCAAATGGGACAGGGTGCCGGGGAGCTGTTTTTT. The chain joins TRBV4-3 to TRBJ2-2; 9 bases map to TRBD1. The CDR3 runs to 15 residues. Trimming took 2 bases from V and 6 from J; bases not matched to a gene: 4. Germline assignment: CDR1 LGHNA and CDR2 YSLEER.

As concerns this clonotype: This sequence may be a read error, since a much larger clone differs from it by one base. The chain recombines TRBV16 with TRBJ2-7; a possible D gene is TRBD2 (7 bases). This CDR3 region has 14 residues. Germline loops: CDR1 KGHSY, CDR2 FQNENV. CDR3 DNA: TGTGCCAGCGGCCAATCGGGGGGCGCCTACGAGCAGTACTTC. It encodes CASGQSGGAYEQYF. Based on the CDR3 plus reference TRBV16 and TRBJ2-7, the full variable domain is GEEVAQTPKHLVRGEGQKAKLYCAPIKGHSYVFWYQQVLKNEFKFLISFQNENVFDETGMPKERFSAKCLPNSPCSLEIQATKLEDSAVYFCASGQSGGAYEQYFGPGTRLTVT.

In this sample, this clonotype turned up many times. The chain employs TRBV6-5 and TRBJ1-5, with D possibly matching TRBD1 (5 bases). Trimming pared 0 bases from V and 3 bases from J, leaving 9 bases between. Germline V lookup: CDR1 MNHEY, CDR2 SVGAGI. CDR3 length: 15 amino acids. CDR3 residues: CASSYSATANQPQHF. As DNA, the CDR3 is TGTGCCAGCAGTTACTCGGCGACAGCCAATCAGCCCCAGCATTTT.

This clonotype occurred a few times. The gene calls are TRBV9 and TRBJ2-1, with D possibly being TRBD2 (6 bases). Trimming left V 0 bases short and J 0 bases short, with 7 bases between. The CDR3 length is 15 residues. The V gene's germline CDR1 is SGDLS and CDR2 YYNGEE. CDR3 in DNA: TGTGCCAGCAGCGTAGACGGGGGCTCCTACAATGAGCAGTTCTTC. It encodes CASSVDGGSYNEQFF. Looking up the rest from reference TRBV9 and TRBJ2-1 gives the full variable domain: DSGVTQTPKHLITATGQRVTLRCSPRSGDLSVYWYQQSLDQGLQFLIQYYNGEERAKGNILERFSAQQFPDLHSELNLSSLELGDSALYFCASSVDGGSYNEQFFGPGTRLTVL.

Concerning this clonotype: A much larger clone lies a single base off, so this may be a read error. CDR3 sequence: CAGSMWAFYGYTF. CDR3 DNA: TGTGCCGGTAGTATGTGGGCGTTCTATGGCTACACCTTC. This chain connects TRBV19 to TRBJ1-2; no definite D call. This CDR3 region has 13 residues. Germline values: CDR1 LNHDA, CDR2 SQIVND (reference sequence).

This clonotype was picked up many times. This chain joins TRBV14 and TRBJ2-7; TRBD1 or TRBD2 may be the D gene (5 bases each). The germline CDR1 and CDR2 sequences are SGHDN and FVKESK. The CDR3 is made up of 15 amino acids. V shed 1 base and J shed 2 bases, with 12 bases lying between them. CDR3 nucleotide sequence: TGTGCCAGCAGCCAAGGGGACGGACCGACCTACGAGCAGTACTTC. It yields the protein CASSQGDGPTYEQYF. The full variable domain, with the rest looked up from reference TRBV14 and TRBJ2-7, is EAGVTQFPSHSVIEKGQTVTLRCDPISGHDNLYWYRRVMGKEIKFLLHFVKESKQDESGMPNNRFLAERTGGTYSTLKVQPAELEDSGVYFCASSQGDGPTYEQYFGPGTRLTVT.

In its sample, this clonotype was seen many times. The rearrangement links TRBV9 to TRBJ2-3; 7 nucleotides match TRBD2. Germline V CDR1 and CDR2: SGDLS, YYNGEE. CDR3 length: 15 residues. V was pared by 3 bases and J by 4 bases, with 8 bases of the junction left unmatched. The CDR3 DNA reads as TGTGCCAGCAGCGAGCGGGGCAGGGCGTCAGATACGCAGTATTTT. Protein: CASSERGRASDTQYF. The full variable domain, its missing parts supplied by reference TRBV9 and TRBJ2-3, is DSGVTQTPKHLITATGQRVTLRCSPRSGDLSVYWYQQSLDQGLQFLIQYYNGEERAKGNILERFSAQQFPDLHSELNLSSLELGDSALYFCASSERGRASDTQYFGPGTRLTVL.

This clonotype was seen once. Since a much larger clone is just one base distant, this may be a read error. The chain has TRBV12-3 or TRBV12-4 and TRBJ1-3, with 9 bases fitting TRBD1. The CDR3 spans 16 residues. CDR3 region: CAISDIQGAPGNTIYF. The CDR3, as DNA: TGTGCCATCAGTGATATACAGGGGGCGCCGGGAAACACCATATATTTT.

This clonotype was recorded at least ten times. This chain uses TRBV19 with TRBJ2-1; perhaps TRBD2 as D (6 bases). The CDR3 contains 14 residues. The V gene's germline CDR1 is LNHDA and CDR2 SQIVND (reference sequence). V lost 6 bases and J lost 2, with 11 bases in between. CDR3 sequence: CASRTGDAYNEQFF. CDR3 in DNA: TGTGCCAGTAGGACGGGAGACGCCTACAATGAGCAGTTCTTC.

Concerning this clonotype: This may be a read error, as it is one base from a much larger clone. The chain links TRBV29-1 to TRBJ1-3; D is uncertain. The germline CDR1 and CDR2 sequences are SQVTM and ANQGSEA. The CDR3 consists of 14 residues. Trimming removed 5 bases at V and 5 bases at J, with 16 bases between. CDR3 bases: TGCAGCGTTTCCCCGGCAAACGGGAGAAACACCATATATTTT. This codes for CSVSPANGRNTIYF.

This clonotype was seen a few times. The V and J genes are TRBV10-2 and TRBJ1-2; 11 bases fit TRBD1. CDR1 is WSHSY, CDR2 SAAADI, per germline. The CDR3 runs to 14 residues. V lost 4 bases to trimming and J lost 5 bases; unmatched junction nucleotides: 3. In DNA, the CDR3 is TGCGCCAGCAGTGGGACAGGGGGCAGGTATGGCTACACCTTC. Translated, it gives CASSGTGGRYGYTF.

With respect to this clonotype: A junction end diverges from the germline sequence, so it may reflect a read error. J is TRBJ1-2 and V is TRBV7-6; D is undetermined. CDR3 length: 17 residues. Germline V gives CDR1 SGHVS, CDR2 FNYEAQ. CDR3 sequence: CASSVGSESRKTYVYTF. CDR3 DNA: TGTGCCAGCAGCGTCGGTAGTGAATCTCGAAAGACCTATGTCTACACCTTC.

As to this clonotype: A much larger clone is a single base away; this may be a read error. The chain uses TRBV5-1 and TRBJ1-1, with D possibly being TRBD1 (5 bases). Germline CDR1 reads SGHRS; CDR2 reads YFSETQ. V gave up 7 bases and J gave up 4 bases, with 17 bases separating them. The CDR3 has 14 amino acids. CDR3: CASGLVAGSTEAFF. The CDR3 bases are TGCGCCAGCGGCCTCGTGGCAGGGAGCACTGAAGCTTTCTTT.

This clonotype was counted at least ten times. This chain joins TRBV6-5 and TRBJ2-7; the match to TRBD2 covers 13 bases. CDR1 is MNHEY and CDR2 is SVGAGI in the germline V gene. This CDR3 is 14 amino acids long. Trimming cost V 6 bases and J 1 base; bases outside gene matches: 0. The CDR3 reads CASRGLAGSYEQYF. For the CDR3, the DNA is TGTGCCAGCAGGGGACTAGCGGGATCCTACGAGCAGTACTTC.

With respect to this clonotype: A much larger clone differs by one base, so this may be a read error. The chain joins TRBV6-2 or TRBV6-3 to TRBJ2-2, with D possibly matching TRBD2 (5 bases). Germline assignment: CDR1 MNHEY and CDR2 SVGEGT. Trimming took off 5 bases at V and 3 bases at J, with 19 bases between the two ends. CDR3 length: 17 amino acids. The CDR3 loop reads CASSTRRKPGDTGELFF. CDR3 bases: TGTGCCAGCAGTACACGCCGGAAACCCGGGGACACCGGGGAGCTGTTTTTT.

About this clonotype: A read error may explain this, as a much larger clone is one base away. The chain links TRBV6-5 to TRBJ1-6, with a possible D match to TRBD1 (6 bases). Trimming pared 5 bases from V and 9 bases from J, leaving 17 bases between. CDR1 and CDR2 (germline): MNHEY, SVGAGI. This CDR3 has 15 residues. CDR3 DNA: TGTGCCAGCAGTCCCCGGGCAGGGGATGGTTCACCCCTCCACTTT. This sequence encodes CASSPRAGDGSPLHF.

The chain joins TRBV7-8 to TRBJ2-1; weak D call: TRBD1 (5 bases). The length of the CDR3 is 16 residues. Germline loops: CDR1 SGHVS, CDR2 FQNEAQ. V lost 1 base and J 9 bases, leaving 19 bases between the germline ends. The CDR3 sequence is CASSLDTGAPRVEQFF. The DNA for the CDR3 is TGTGCCAGCAGCTTAGATACAGGCGCCCCAAGAGTTGAGCAGTTCTTC. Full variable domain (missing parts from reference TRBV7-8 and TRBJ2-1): GAGVSQSPRYKVAKRGQDVALRCDPISGHVSLFWYQQALGQGPEFLTYFQNEAQLDKSGLPSDRFFAERPEGSVSTLKIQRTQQEDSAVYLCASSLDTGAPRVEQFFGPGTRLTVL.

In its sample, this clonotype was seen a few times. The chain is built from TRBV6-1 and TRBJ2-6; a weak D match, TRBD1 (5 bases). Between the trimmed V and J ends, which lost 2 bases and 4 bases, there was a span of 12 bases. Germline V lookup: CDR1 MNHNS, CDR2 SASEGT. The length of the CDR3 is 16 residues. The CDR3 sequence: CASSERTLTGANVLTF. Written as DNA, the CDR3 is TGTGCCAGCAGTGAAAGGACATTAACGGGGGCCAACGTCCTGACTTTC.

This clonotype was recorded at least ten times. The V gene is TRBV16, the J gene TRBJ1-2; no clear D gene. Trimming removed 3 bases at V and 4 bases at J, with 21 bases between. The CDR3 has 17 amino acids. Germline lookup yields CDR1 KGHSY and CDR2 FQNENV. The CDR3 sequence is CASSHMWVVRKTYGYTF. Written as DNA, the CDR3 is TGTGCCAGCAGCCATATGTGGGTCGTTAGAAAGACCTATGGCTACACCTTC.